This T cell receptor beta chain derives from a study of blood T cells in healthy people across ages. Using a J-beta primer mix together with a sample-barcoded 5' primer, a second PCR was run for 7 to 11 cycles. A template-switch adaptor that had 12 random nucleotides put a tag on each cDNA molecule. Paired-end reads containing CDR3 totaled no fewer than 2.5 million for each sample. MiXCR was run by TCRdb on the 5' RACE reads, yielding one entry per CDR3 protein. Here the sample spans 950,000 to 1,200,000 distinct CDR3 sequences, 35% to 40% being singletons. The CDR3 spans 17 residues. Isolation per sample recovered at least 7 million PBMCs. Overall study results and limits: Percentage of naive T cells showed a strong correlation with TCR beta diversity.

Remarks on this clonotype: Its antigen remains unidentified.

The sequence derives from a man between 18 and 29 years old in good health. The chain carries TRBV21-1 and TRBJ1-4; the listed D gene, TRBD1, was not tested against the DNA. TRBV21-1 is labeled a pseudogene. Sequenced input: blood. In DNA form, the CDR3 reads TGTGCCAGCAGCAAAGGAAGCCGGGGCCCCCGGGGAGAAAAACTGTTTTTT. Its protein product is CASSKGSRGPRGEKLFF.